This TCR beta chain was recorded in a study of cytomegalovirus exposure and HLA in healthy donors. General study results and limits: TCR beta V- and J-gene trimming was later associated with a missense DCLRE1C variant.

For this clone: Its specificity is not known.

PCR employed 60 Vbeta and 13 Jbeta primers. Produced via immunoSEQ multiplex PCR; TCRdb's table is partial and in-frame only. The table has roughly 120,000 clones, 74% seen once. The CDR3 contains 18 residues. Germline V gene lookup returns CDR1 MDHEN and CDR2 SYDVKM. V lost 6 bases to trimming and J lost 0 bases; unmatched junction nucleotides: 12. Healthy bone marrow donors formed the donor group. This chain connects TRBV28 to TRBJ1-4; TRBD1 agrees at 8 bases. The clonotype was recovered from a woman in her forties or fifties in good health and CMV-seropositive. Input material: PBMCs. Here the CDR3 DNA reads TGTGCCAGCAGCGGGGAGGACAGGGTAGCGGCAACTAATGAAAAACTGTTTTTT. This gives the protein CASSGEDRVAATNEKLFF.